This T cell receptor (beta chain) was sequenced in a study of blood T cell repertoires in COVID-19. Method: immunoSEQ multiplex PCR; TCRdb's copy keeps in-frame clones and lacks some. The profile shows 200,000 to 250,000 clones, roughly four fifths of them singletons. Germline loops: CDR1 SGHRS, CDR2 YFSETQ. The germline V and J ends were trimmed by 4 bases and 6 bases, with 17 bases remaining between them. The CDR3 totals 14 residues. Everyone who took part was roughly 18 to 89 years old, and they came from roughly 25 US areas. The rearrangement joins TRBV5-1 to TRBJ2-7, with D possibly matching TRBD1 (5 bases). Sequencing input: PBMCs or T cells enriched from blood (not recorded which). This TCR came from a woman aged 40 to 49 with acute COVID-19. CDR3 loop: CASSTQVTLGEQYF. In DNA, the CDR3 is TGCGCCAGCAGCACACAGGTTACCTTGGGCGAGCAGTACTTC.